A selection of T cell receptor beta chains follows, all from one sample in a study of OX40 agonist ivuxolimab in advanced cancers. Profiled with immunoSEQ multiplex PCR; TCRdb holds only in-frame clones, not every one. The sample lists approximately 20,000 clones; 65% to 85% were seen once. The sample was CD4+ or CD8+ T cells sorted from blood, taken in a trial of the OX40 agonist ivuxolimab. The receptor source for this set is an adult with an advanced solid tumor such as melanoma, head and neck, liver or kidney cancer. Each CDR3 is given with its conserved first and last residue. The D gene is left open where the match is weak. Expanded clones get a size class; other rows say once, few or many, or leave the size out.

CDR3 DNA: TGTGCCAGCAGCTTCGGCGGGGGGGCCGACAATGAGCAGTTCTTC; CDR3 protein: CASSFGGGADNEQFF; clone size: -; J gene: TRBJ2-1; D gene: TRBD2; V gene: TRBV4-2
CDR3 DNA: TGTGCCAGCAGCTTGGGGGTCGGGGAGCTGTTTTTT; CDR3 protein: CASSLGVGELFF; clone size: -; J gene: TRBJ2-2; D gene: -; V gene: TRBV7-9
CDR3 DNA: TGTGCCAGCAGCTACAGACAGGGGGAACAAGAGACCCAGTACTTC; CDR3 protein: CASSYRQGEQETQYF; clone size: -; J gene: TRBJ2-5; D gene: TRBD1; V gene: TRBV7-8
CDR3 DNA: TGTGCCTGGAGTACCGGACAGGGGGCCCGGGAAAAACTGTTTTTT; CDR3 protein: CAWSTGQGAREKLFF; clone size: once; J gene: TRBJ1-4; D gene: TRBD1; V gene: TRBV30
CDR3 DNA: TGTGCCAGCAGTGACGGACAGCGAAATGAGCAGTTCTTC; CDR3 protein: CASSDGQRNEQFF; clone size: -; J gene: TRBJ2-1; D gene: -; V gene: TRBV2
CDR3 DNA: TGCAGCGTCCGACTAGTATCCCCCTACGAGCAGTACTTC; CDR3 protein: CSVRLVSPYEQYF; clone size: -; J gene: TRBJ2-7; D gene: -; V gene: TRBV29-1
CDR3 DNA: TGCGCCAGCAGCCCCGACGGCGGGGGGCCCCTGGATACGCAGTATTTT; CDR3 protein: CASSPDGGGPLDTQYF; clone size: -; J gene: TRBJ2-3; D gene: TRBD2; V gene: TRBV5-1
CDR3 DNA: TGTGCCAGTAGTATCTGGTTGGGCTCCGACTATGGCTACACCTTC; CDR3 protein: CASSIWLGSDYGYTF; clone size: -; J gene: TRBJ1-2; D gene: -; V gene: TRBV19
CDR3 DNA: TGTGCCAGCAGCTTTGGGGATACTAACTATGGCTACACCTTC; CDR3 protein: CASSFGDTNYGYTF; clone size: -; J gene: TRBJ1-2; D gene: -; V gene: TRBV5-4
CDR3 DNA: TGTGCCAGCAGGGAGACAGGGCTAACAGATACGCAGTATTTT; CDR3 protein: CASRETGLTDTQYF; clone size: -; J gene: TRBJ2-3; D gene: TRBD1; V gene: TRBV28
CDR3 DNA: TGCGCCAGCAGCGCCGATCCGGGACTAGCGTACAATGAGCAGTTCTTC; CDR3 protein: CASSADPGLAYNEQFF; clone size: once; J gene: TRBJ2-1; D gene: TRBD2; V gene: TRBV4-1
CDR3 DNA: TGCGCCAGCAGCTTGAATGGGCAGCTTAGCTCCTACGAGCAGTACTTC; CDR3 protein: CASSLNGQLSSYEQYF; clone size: -; J gene: TRBJ2-7; D gene: -; V gene: TRBV5-1
CDR3 DNA: TGTGCCAGCAGTGACTCACCGGAGCGGGGGGGCGCAGATACGCAGTATTTT; CDR3 protein: CASSDSPERGGADTQYF; clone size: -; J gene: TRBJ2-3; D gene: TRBD2; V gene: TRBV6-4
CDR3 DNA: TGTGCCAGCAGAAGGGCGGGACAAGGAAATTCACCCCTCCACTTT; CDR3 protein: CASRRAGQGNSPLHF; clone size: few; J gene: TRBJ1-6; D gene: -; V gene: TRBV2
CDR3 DNA: TGTGCCAGCAGTTACTATCGGGACAGGGAAGCTTTCTTT; CDR3 protein: CASSYYRDREAFF; clone size: -; J gene: TRBJ1-1; D gene: TRBD1; V gene: TRBV6-6
CDR3 DNA: TGTGCCAGCAGTGGGGGGCGGGGGCTCTACAATGAGCAGTTCTTC; CDR3 protein: CASSGGRGLYNEQFF; clone size: -; J gene: TRBJ2-1; D gene: -; V gene: TRBV2
CDR3 DNA: TGCGCCAGCAGCCTCCACAGTGGCGAGCAGTACTTC; CDR3 protein: CASSLHSGEQYF; clone size: -; J gene: TRBJ2-7; D gene: -; V gene: TRBV5-1
CDR3 DNA: TGTGCCAGCAGCCCGGGACAGAACTACGAGCAGTACTTC; CDR3 protein: CASSPGQNYEQYF; clone size: -; J gene: TRBJ2-7; D gene: TRBD1; V gene: TRBV7-2